This T cell receptor beta chain was identified in a study of T cell repertoires in cytomegalovirus infection. Via MiXCR, TCRdb re-called the reads, giving one row per CDR3 protein. The data contain about 230,000 distinct CDR3 sequences, 20% to 25% of them singletons. This clonotype was counted many times. The CDR3 has 15 amino acids. Germline V gene lookup returns CDR1 MDHEN and CDR2 SYDVKM. V lost 4 bases to trimming and J lost 6 bases, with 16 bases between them. The sequenced sample was CD8+ T cells from PBMCs. This rearrangement joins TRBV28 to TRBJ2-1; tentative D call: TRBD1 (6 bases). This sequence originates from a human donor in good health (CMV status not recorded). Some clones in this sample may be carry-over from other donors' samples. In nucleotides, the CDR3 is TGTGCCAGCAGTTCATCTTCACAGGGTCGCAATGAGCAGTTCTTC. As protein: CASSSSSQGRNEQFF.